The 7 T cell receptor beta chains below come from one sample, sequenced in a study of T cell clones after liver transplantation (dated by TCRdb to about 2019). Libraries were constructed by the immunoSEQ multiplex PCR assay. TCRdb limited this immuneACCESS table to in-frame rearrangements with V and J called. A share of clones is missing; checked studies link under half to unresolved V genes, and the rest is unexplained. This sample is represented by tens of thousands of clones; roughly 86% of them were singletons. The ten largest clones represent 2% to 2.5% of the sample. The sequencing used CD4+ T cells from blood, collected 24 months after liver transplant. These receptor sequences come from a human patient who received a liver transplant. After transplantation, some T cells may belong to the graft donor instead of the recipient.

The chain is built from TRBV5-1 and TRBJ2-5, with a possible D match to TRBD1 (6 bases). V dropped 4 bases and J dropped 2 bases, with 15 bases sitting between them. CDR3 size: 15 residues. The germline CDR1 and CDR2 sequences are SGHRS and YFSETQ. The DNA of the CDR3 is TGCGCCAGCAGCGGGTCCGGACAGTTACAAGAGACCCAGTACTTC. Translated, it gives CASSGSGQLQETQYF. The entire variable domain, with the rest obtained from reference TRBV5-1 and TRBJ2-5, is as follows: KAGVTQTPRYLIKTRGQQVTLSCSPISGHRSVSWYQQTPGQGLQFLFEYFSETQRNKGNFPGRFSGRQFSNSRSEMNVSTLELGDSALYLCASSGSGQLQETQYFGPGTRLLVL.

This sequence joins TRBV6-1 and TRBJ2-7; D might be TRBD1 (6 bases). The germline V gene encodes CDR1 MNHNS and CDR2 SASEGT. The CDR3 covers 14 residues. V was shortened by 5 bases and J by 2 bases, with 13 bases between the two germline ends. CDR3 residues: CASSRGTPAYEQYF. CDR3 coding DNA: TGTGCCAGCAGTAGGGGGACACCCGCCTACGAGCAGTACTTC.

In this sample, this clone turned up once. This chain connects TRBV7-7 to TRBJ2-3; D might be TRBD2 (5 bases). The V end was cut by 5 bases, the J end by 3 bases, with 15 bases between. Per germline, CDR1 SSHAT and CDR2 FNYEAQ (reference sequence). The CDR3 sequence is 15 residues long. CDR3 loop: CASSLGLASTDTQYF. The CDR3 nucleotides read TGTGCCAGCAGCCTTGGCCTAGCCTCGACAGATACGCAGTATTTT.

The rearrangement joins TRBV28 to TRBJ1-5; 10 nucleotides agree with TRBD1. In germline, CDR1 is MDHEN, CDR2 SYDVKM. This CDR3 has 16 residues. J lost 6 bases, V lost 5 bases, and 10 bases had no gene match. CDR3 residues: CASSAAGQGSGQPQHF. The CDR3 DNA reads as TGTGCCAGCAGTGCCGCGGGACAGGGGTCCGGTCAGCCCCAGCATTTT.

The table lists this clone with a count of one. This chain links TRBV6-5 with TRBJ2-3, with 8 nucleotides matching TRBD2. V shed 6 bases, J shed 6 bases, and the junction held 11 bases outside the gene matches. This CDR3 has 15 amino acids. CDR1 and CDR2 from the germline V gene are MNHEY and SVGAGI. The CDR3 loop reads CASSPSGRPSDTQYF. In nucleotides, the CDR3 is TGTGCCAGCAGCCCAAGCGGGAGACCCTCCGATACGCAGTATTTT.

The chain joins TRBV5-1 to TRBJ2-5; 7 bases line up with TRBD1. There are 15 residues in the CDR3. The V and J ends lost 4 bases and 3 bases, in that order; junction bases with no gene match: 9. Germline CDR1 and CDR2: SGHRS and YFSETQ. The CDR3 DNA is TGCGCCAGCAGCGTTATCGACAGGGTGGAAGAGACCCAGTACTTC. It specifies CASSVIDRVEETQYF.

The chain has TRBV29-1 and TRBJ1-2; 7 bases fit TRBD1. This CDR3 region has 16 residues. The V gene end was trimmed by 0 bases and the J gene end by 5 bases; junction bases not matched to a gene: 12. Germline V gene data show CDR1 as SQVTM and CDR2 as ANQGSEA. The CDR3 loop is CSVEDNTPGGRYGYTF. The DNA of the CDR3 is TGCAGCGTTGAAGATAATACGCCAGGGGGTCGGTATGGCTACACCTTC.